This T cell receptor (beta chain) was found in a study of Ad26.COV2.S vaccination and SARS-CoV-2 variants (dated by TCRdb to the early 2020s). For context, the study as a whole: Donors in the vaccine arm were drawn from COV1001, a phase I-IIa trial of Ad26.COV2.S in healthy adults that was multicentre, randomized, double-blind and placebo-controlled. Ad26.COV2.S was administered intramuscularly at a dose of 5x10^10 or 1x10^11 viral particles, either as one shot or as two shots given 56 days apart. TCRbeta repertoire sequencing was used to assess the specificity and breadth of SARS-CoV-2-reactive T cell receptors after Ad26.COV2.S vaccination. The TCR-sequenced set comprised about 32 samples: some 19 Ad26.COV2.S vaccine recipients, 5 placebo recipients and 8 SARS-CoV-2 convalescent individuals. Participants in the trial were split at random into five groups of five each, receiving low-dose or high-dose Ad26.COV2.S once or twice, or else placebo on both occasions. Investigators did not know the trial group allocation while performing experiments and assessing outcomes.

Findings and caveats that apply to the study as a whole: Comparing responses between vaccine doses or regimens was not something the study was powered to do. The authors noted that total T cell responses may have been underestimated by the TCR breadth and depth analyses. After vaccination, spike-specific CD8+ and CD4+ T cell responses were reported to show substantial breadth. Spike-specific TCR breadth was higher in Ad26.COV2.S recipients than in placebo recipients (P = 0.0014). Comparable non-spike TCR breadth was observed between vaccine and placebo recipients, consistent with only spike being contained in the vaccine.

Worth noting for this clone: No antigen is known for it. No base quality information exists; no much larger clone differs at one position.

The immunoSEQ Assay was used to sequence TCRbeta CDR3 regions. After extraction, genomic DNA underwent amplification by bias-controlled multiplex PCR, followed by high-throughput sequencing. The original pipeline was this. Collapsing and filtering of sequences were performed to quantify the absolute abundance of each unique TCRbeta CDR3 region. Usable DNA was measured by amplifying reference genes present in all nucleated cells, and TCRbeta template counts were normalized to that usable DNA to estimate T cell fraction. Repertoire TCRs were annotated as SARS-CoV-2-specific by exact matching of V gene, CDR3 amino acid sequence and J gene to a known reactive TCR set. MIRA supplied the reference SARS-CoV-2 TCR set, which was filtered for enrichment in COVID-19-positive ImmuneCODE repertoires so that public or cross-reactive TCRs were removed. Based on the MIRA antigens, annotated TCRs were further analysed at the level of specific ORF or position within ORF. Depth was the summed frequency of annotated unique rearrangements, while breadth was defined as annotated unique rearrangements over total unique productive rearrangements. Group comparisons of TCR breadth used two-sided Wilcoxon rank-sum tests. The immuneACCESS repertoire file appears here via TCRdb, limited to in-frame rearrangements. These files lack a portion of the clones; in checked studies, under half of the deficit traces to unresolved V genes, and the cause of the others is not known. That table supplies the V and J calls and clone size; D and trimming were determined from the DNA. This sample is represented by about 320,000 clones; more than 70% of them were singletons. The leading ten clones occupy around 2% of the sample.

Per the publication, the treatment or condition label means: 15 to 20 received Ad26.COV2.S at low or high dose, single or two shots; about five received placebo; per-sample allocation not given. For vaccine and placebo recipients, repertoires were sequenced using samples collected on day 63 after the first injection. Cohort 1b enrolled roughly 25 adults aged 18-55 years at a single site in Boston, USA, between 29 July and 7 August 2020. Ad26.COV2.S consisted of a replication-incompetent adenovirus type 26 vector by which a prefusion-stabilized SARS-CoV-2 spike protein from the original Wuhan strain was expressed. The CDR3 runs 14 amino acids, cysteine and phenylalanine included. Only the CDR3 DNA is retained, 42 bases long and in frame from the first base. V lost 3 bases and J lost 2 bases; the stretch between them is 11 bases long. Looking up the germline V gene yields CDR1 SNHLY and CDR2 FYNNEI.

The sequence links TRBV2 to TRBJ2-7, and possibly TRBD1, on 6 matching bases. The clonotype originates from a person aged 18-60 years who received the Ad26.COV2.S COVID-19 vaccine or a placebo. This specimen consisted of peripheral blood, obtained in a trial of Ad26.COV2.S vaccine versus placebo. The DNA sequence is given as TGTGCCAGCAGTGACCCCGGGGACACCTACGAGCAGTACTTC. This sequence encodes CASSDPGDTYEQYF. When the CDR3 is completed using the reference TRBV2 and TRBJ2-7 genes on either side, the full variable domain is EPEVTQTPSHQVTQMGQEVILRCVPISNHLYFYWYRQILGQKVEFLVSFYNNEISEKSEIFDDQFSVERPDGSNFTLKIRSTKLEDSAMYFCASSDPGDTYEQYFGPGTRLTVT.